A selection of T cell receptor beta chains follows, all from one sample in a study of Ad26.COV2.S vaccination and SARS-CoV-2 variants. Produced via immunoSEQ multiplex PCR; TCRdb's table is partial and in-frame only. The sample holds under 550,000 clones, roughly 88% seen once. The source material was peripheral blood, sampled in a trial of Ad26.COV2.S vaccine versus placebo. The receptors were gathered from a person aged 18-60 years who received the Ad26.COV2.S COVID-19 vaccine or a placebo. CDR3s include the opening cysteine and the closing phenylalanine or tryptophan. A D gene is named only where the DNA matches it firmly. Some rows have no size entry. The others give once, few or many, or a class for an expanded clone.

clone_size,v_call,d_call,j_call,cdr3_nt,cdr3_aa
NA,TRBV4-2,TRBD1,TRBJ2-7,TGTGCCAGCAGCCAAGACGGACAGGTACCGGGCGAGCAGTACTTC,CASSQDGQVPGEQYF
NA,TRBV11-2,NA,TRBJ1-4,TGTGCCAGCAGCTTCTGGGGGGAGAATGAAAAACTGTTTTTT,CASSFWGENEKLFF
NA,TRBV6-2/TRBV6-3,TRBD1,TRBJ2-7,TGTGCCAGCAGCTCCCCTTCGGTTCCCAAACCGGGACAGGTGATGAGGGAGCAGTACTTC,CASSSPSVPKPGQVMREQYF
NA,TRBV5-8,NA,TRBJ1-1,TGTGCCAGCAGCTGGGCGGGGTCTAACACTGAAGCTTTCTTT,CASSWAGSNTEAFF
once,TRBV24-1,TRBD1,TRBJ2-3,TGTGCCACCAGTGATTTGCAAGGGGGCTCAGGCACAGATACGCAGTATTTT,CATSDLQGGSGTDTQYF
NA,TRBV2,NA,TRBJ2-5,TGTGCCAGCAGTGAGGACGCGCGTACGGAGACCCAGTACTTC,CASSEDARTETQYF
NA,TRBV4-3,NA,TRBJ2-3,TGCGCCAGCAGCCAAGATCGGGGCAGCCCTAGCACAGATACGCAGTATTTT,CASSQDRGSPSTDTQYF
NA,TRBV30,TRBD1,TRBJ2-1,TGTGCCTGGAGTGTAAGCCTTGCCAGGGGGCCTTACAATGAGCAGTTCTTC,CAWSVSLARGPYNEQFF
NA,TRBV27,NA,TRBJ1-2,TGTGCCAGCAGCGAATATGACCTGGGCTATGGCTACACCTTC,CASSEYDLGYGYTF
NA,TRBV29-1,NA,TRBJ1-3,TGCAGCGTTGAAGATCGAAGGCGCGGAAACACCATATATTTT,CSVEDRRRGNTIYF
NA,TRBV27,TRBD2,TRBJ2-7,TGTGCCAGCAGTCCCCGGGGACTAGCCCCCTACGAGCAGTACTTC,CASSPRGLAPYEQYF
NA,TRBV6-1,TRBD2,TRBJ2-5,TGTGCCAGCAGTGGGTGGACAGAAAAGGGCGGGGGGGCCGTCACAGGGACCCAGTACTTC,CASSGWTEKGGGAVTGTQYF
NA,TRBV11-2,NA,TRBJ2-5,TGTGCCAGCAGCTCTGGACTAGGGGGGGGGAGCCAAGAGACCCAGTACTTC,CASSSGLGGGSQETQYF
NA,TRBV11-2,TRBD2,TRBJ2-5,TGTGCCAGCAGCTTAGACGCGGGAGTCCGGAGGGAGACCCAGTACTTC,CASSLDAGVRRETQYF
NA,TRBV7-2,NA,TRBJ2-7,TGTGCCAGCAGCTTAGCCCGCGGGTACGAGCAGTACTTC,CASSLARGYEQYF
NA,TRBV5-8,TRBD2,TRBJ2-3,TGTGCCAGCAGCCGCACTAGCGGAATTAGCACAGATACGCAGTATTTT,CASSRTSGISTDTQYF
NA,TRBV2,NA,TRBJ2-7,TGTGCCAGCCTGATGACAGGAGGAATCTACGAGCAGTACTTC,CASLMTGGIYEQYF
NA,TRBV10-3,NA,TRBJ2-7,TGTGCCATCTTCCTTGGTGCCGAGCAGTACTTC,CAIFLGAEQYF
NA,TRBV28,TRBD2,TRBJ2-2,TGTGCCAGAACAGAGCGGGGGGAGAACACCGGGGAGCTGTTTTTT,CARTERGENTGELFF